This TCR beta chain was profiled in a study of CD8 T cells in ankylosing spondylitis. At least ten counts were recorded for this clonotype. As yet, its antigen is unknown. Via MiXCR, TCRdb re-called the 5' RACE reads, giving one row per CDR3 protein. Of about 220,000 distinct CDR3 sequences in the sample, about 7.3% were seen once. Germline assignment: CDR1 DFQATT and CDR2 SNEGSKA (reference sequence). The CDR3 extends over 17 amino acids. After removal of 6 bases from V and 7 bases from J, the junction contained 19 bases not matched to a gene. Study-wide results and caveats: Clones tied to disease were said to be significantly enriched in matched ankylosing spondylitis synovial fluid. A TCR beta motif of under 10 highly homologous variants seemed to mark ankylosing spondylitis blood.

The sequence was collected from a male donor with ankylosing spondylitis. Sequenced input: blood, either unsorted or a sorted T cell fraction (not recorded which). This rearrangement joins TRBV20-1 to TRBJ2-7; 12 bases match TRBD2. In nucleotides, the CDR3 is TGCAGTGCCTCACAACCGACTAGCGGGAGATTTTTGAGGGAGCAGTACTTC. It is translated as CSASQPTSGRFLREQYF.